This T cell receptor (beta chain) was sequenced for a study of Ad26.COV2.S vaccination and SARS-CoV-2 variants. This table comes from immunoSEQ multiplex PCR, and its TCRdb copy is limited to in-frame clones, with some not included. The sample lists some 190,000 clones, around 88% occurring once. Per germline, CDR1 KGHSH and CDR2 LQKENI. This CDR3 is 11 amino acids long. V was cut by 3 bases and J by 4 bases, with 3 bases left in between. This clone was counted a single time. The antigen is undetermined. Study-level findings and limits: Recipients of vaccine and of placebo showed similar breadth of their non-spike TCR repertoires. Once vaccination had occurred, spike-specific CD8+ and CD4+ T cell responses reportedly showed substantial breadth. An underestimation of total T cell responses may have resulted from the TCR breadth and depth analyses. While placebo recipients had lower spike-specific TCR breadth, vaccine recipients had more.

The material was peripheral blood, obtained after recovery from COVID-19. This receptor was identified in a human donor who had recovered from COVID-19. V gene TRBV18 combines with J gene TRBJ2-5; D uncertain. The CDR3 DNA is TGTGCCAGCTCACCGGGAGAGACCCAGTACTTC. Translated: CASSPGETQYF.